This T cell receptor beta chain was sequenced in a study of blood T cell repertoires in COVID-19. Background on the study: Researchers got acute and convalescent COVID-19 samples from the United States, Italy and Spain. From T cells, B-cell-depleted T cells, or PBMCs came the material, which was cDNA or gDNA.

This CDR3 spans 13 amino acids. The trim removed 3 bases at V and 6 bases at J, leaving 1 base unmatched. CDR1 is SGHTA, CDR2 FQGTGA, per germline. Method: immunoSEQ multiplex PCR; TCRdb's copy keeps in-frame clones and lacks some. The data contain about 44,000 clones, around 87% of them singletons. The clonotype was recovered from a human donor in a cohort sampled during active COVID-19. The genes are TRBV7-3 and TRBJ2-1; 8 bases are a match to TRBD2. The specimen sequenced was peripheral blood. The CDR3 sequence is CASSFTSGNEQFF. For the CDR3, the DNA is TGTGCCAGCAGCTTTACTAGCGGCAATGAGCAGTTCTTC.